This entry features one T cell receptor (beta chain) sequence. The antigen it recognizes is unknown. The data stem from a study of cytomegalovirus exposure and HLA in healthy donors (dated by TCRdb to about 2017). Study-wide context: An earlier analysis of under 600 of the donors reported 250 to 300 Gb of sequence data and some 100 million unique TCR beta sequences from approximately 180 million T cells. An early release covering approximately 600 HLA-typed donors comprised about 290 gigabases of sequencing data and around 80 million unique TCR sequences. Among the roughly 370 genotyped donors, about 83% belonged to the genetic ancestry cluster associated with self-reported Caucasian donors. The study aimed to test whether cataloging public T cell receptors could reveal signatures of past pathogen exposure. Using immunosequencing, the study profiled T cell repertoires from roughly 650 subjects and related those repertoires to cytomegalovirus serostatus. Besides the first cohort of around 670 subjects, a separate validation cohort made up of 90 to 150 different subjects was used. To predict cytomegalovirus infection status, the study combined high-throughput TCR immunosequencing, statistical association of individual TCRs with disease status, and machine learning. In a later analysis, previously published TCR beta repertoires from about 670 donors were re-analyzed and high-resolution HLA genotyping was added so that TCR occurrence patterns could be studied. Rather than drawing on any new phenotypic data, the later analysis identified candidate immune exposures from TCR beta sequences and the way those sequences occurred across donors. An earlier analysis of approximately 630 of the donors applied high-throughput TCR beta sequencing to assess whether each TCR beta V gene segment acted as functional or pseudogenic. Donor age, sex, ethnicity and CMV serostatus were compiled alongside the repertoire data. A later genetic analysis used genome-wide SNP genotypes for about three fifths of the roughly 700 donors, treating that subset as a discovery cohort. Every discovery cohort repertoire had been produced on one sequencing platform. Both class I and class II loci were covered by HLA typing, at four-digit resolution. Typing coverage differed by locus: A, B, C, DRB1 and DQB1 were typed in roughly 620-630 donors, DQA1 in 500 to 550, DPA1 in some 600, and DPB1 in approximately 450. Five DR-DQ haplotypes were treated as single units for association and clustering because of strong linkage in the cohort. Among 300 to 500 genotyped donors of the cohort, an average of approximately 220,000 unique TCR beta nucleotide sequences was sequenced per donor, of which about 20% were non-productive.

The cohort comprised fewer than 750 healthy bone marrow donors. Cohort members were all nominally healthy when sampled, although unrecorded immune exposures were likely present. The donor was CMV seropositive and belonged to the group of some 290 seropositive cohort members. Each donor provided a peripheral blood sample, and peripheral blood mononuclear cells were used for TCR beta sequencing. Genomic DNA was extracted from the blood cell samples with the Qiagen DNeasy Blood Extraction Kit. The CDR3 has 13 amino acids, counting the end cysteine and phenylalanine. The retained sequence is limited to the CDR3, 39 bases, with the frame set at the first base. V and J lose 2 bases and 3 bases, and a span of 8 bases separates them. CDR1 and CDR2, per the germline V gene (reference sequence), are MNHEY and SMNVEV. Results the study describes overall, beyond this receptor: The 87-base-pair reads could not distinguish some IMGT-functional V segments, including TRBV6-2 and TRBV6-3, so those segments were excluded. According to a later analysis, most CMV-associated TCR beta chains appeared to be HLA-restricted, and the HLA associations seemed to be driven largely by CMV exposure. Correlated functional status among segregating V segments might reflect linkage disequilibrium, but an unknown experimental factor could not be ruled out. Most TCR sequences were observed very rarely across donors, whereas some public TCRs were present in many individuals. In both the original and validation cohorts, the classifier was reported to diagnose cytomegalovirus status with high specificity and sensitivity. According to a later genetic analysis, donors in an Asian-associated ancestry cluster had fewer N-insertions in productive TCRs than the approximately 650-donor mean. When HLA alleles, especially DR and DQ, strongly co-occurred, TCR associations were difficult to assign to individual alleles. A cluster of highly shared sequence variants was judged likely to be a technical artifact of the sequencing pipeline. An earlier analysis of 450 to 750 of the donors showed that most TCR beta V segments appeared in productive rearrangements either about 90% or about 30% of the time, which broadly matched IMGT annotations. A further reported finding was that TCR beta sequences accurately predicted the HLA-A and HLA-B alleles for most subjects in the first cohort. Because some donors lacked HLA typing at each locus, the association tests relied only on the typed subset. In vitro tests confirmed that three of the cytomegalovirus-associated TCR beta chains recognize cytomegalovirus antigens. The earlier analysis of some 540 of the donors excluded around 17 rarely observed V segments, including chromosome 9 orphons, because counts were too low. CMV serostatus was the only immune exposure information available for the cohort. Compared with equally common non-associated chains, HLA-associated TCR beta chains in a later analysis were more clonally expanded and had lower generation probabilities. In a later analysis, TCR association rates were found to vary across HLA loci, with the most associated TCRs seen for DRB1 alleles and the fewest for HLA-C alleles. In a later analysis, more than 15,000 TCR beta sequences were associated with specific HLA alleles at a false discovery rate of 0.05. In a later genetic analysis, a missense DCLRE1C variant was associated with V-gene and J-gene trimming of TCR beta chains, and the association was replicated in an independent cohort. The study gave a list of around 170 TCR beta chains associated with cytomegalovirus. According to the authors, the approach could potentially be generalized to other disease states and immunological phenotypes. Presence/absence analyses assumed roughly uniform sequencing depth across donors, an assumption that may not hold. According to a later analysis, parvovirus B19, influenza, CMV and Epstein-Barr virus appeared linked to several top co-occurrence clusters. In this cohort, only TCR beta chains were sequenced, and detectable features were limited by the absence of alpha or paired-chain data.

The library was generated by the immunoSEQ multiplex PCR assay. A mixture of 60 forward primers for TCR Vbeta segments and 13 reverse primers for TCR Jbeta segments was used in the multiplex PCR. The CDR3 region of rearranged TCR beta genes was amplified from genomic DNA by a multiplex PCR assay. The Illumina HiSeq System was used to sequence the amplified TCR beta libraries as 87-base-pair reads. As for the original processing: In a later analysis, 70 million to 95 million unique TCR beta chains were counted across the 650 to 750 repertoires, and approximately 11 million of these chains were shared by at least two donors. Raw reads were error-corrected and collapsed into unique sequences with a nearest-neighbor algorithm that merged closely related sequences to remove PCR and sequencing errors. CDR3 sequences were aligned to IMGT reference sequences to assign V, D and J gene segments. For a sequence to be retained, a match of at least six nucleotides to both a V gene segment and a J gene segment was required. Rearrangements were classified as productive when the CDR3 lacked stop codons and remained in frame with V and J, and all other rearrangements were classified as non-productive. CDR3 was defined by IMGT convention, running from the second conserved V-encoded cysteine to the conserved J-encoded phenylalanine. In an earlier analysis of 587 of the donors, sequences lacking an unambiguous match to a single V gene segment were excluded. An earlier analysis of 550 to 650 of the donors classified V segments as functional when productive rearrangements were above 56.7% and as segregating when the standard deviation between donors was above 5%. To diagnose cytomegalovirus status from the catalog of TCR beta chain sequences, a statistical classification framework was built. In a later analysis, V and J genes were assigned by comparing TCR nucleotide sequences against IMGT/GENE-DB human TR gene sequences. A later analysis assigned CDR3 sequences and most-parsimonious VDJ recombination scenarios with the TCRdist pipeline. In a later analysis, each TCR beta chain was defined by its CDR3 amino acid sequence together with its V-gene family, and reads without a unique V-gene family were excluded. To address suspected cross-contamination and a sequencing artifact, a later analysis removed over 500 highly shared, low-generation-probability nucleotide sequences. A later analysis calculated a clonal expansion index for each public chain from normalized within-repertoire ranks of inferred template counts. A later analysis computed generation probabilities with a VDJ recombination model fitted to out-of-frame rearrangements, and checked the results against IGoR. A later analysis scored TCR-TCR, TCR-HLA and TCR-CMV co-occurrence with hypergeometric tests, applying a repertoire-size bias correction to TCR pairs. False discovery rates were estimated in a later analysis by permuting HLA or CMV assignments 20 times. A later analysis grouped co-occurring TCRs with DBSCAN, adding TCRdist sequence similarity when clustering within HLA-allele-positive subsets. For co-occurrence clustering, repertoires with fewer than 30,000 or more than 120,000 public chains were excluded, along with roughly 5 repertoires with anomalous nucleotide sharing. TCRdb stores this immuneACCESS table with in-frame sequences only. Part of the clones is absent; in the studies checked, under half of the shortfall reflects unresolved V genes, and no reason is known for the rest. V and J calls and clone size are those listed in that table; D and trimming were worked out from the DNA. The table for this sample lists 55,000 to 85,000 clones. Of the sample, around 2.4% is held by the ten largest clones.

The receptor was isolated from a female donor in good health and CMV-seropositive. The receptor chain draws on TRBV27 and TRBJ2-7; the D gene remains uncertain. The sample consisted of PBMCs. The sequenced DNA: TGTGCCAGCAGTTTAAGGCGGAGCTACGAGCAGTACTTC. Translated, this is CASSLRRSYEQYF.